The clone carrying this TCR beta chain was counted many times. Its antigen is currently unknown. Based on clinical symptoms, serum thyroxine and TRAb, thyroid ultrasound and orbital computed tomography, diagnoses were reached. The sample comes from a study of T cells in Graves' hyperthyroidism and ophthalmopathy. Findings and caveats of the study: With a median lead of 6.5 months before onset, the model predicted ophthalmopathy.

Deletions cut 4 bases from V and 0 bases from J, with 15 bases between. The germline CDR1 and CDR2 sequences are MNHEY and SMNVEV (reference sequence). This CDR3 contains 16 residues. There were TCR beta CDR3 regions amplified from RNA transcripts. The study used the HTBI primer set for a first-round RT-PCR of the TCR CDR3. Using its own MiXCR run on the multiplex PCR reads, TCRdb lists one record per CDR3 protein. The sample records around 560,000 distinct CDR3 sequences, approximately 15% being singletons. The TCR originated in a woman between 18 and 29 years old with Graves' hyperthyroidism. Sequenced sample: blood. This chain links TRBV27 with TRBJ1-2; possibly TRBD1 for D (5 bases). This CDR3 reads CASSSIGTSTNYGYTF. DNA of the CDR3: TGTGCCAGCAGTTCCATTGGGACGTCCACTAACTATGGCTACACCTTC.